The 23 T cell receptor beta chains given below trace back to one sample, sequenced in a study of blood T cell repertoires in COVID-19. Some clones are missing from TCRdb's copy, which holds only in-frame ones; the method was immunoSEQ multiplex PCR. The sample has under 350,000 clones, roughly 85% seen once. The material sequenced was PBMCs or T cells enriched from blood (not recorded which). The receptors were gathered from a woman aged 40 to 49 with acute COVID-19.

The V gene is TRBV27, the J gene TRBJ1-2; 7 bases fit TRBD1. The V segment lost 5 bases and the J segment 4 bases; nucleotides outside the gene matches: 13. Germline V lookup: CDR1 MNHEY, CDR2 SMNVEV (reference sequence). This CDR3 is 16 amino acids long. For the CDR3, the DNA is TGTGCCAGCAGTGGCGGATCGACAGGGTTTGCCTATGGCTACACCTTC. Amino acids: CASSGGSTGFAYGYTF.

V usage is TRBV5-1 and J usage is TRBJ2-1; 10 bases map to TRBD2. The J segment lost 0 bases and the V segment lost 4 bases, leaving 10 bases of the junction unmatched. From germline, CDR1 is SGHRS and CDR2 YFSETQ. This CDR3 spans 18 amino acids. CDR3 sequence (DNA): TGCGCCAGCAGCCGAGATTATAGCGGGGGGAGCTCCTACAATGAGCAGTTCTTC. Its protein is CASSRDYSGGSSYNEQFF.

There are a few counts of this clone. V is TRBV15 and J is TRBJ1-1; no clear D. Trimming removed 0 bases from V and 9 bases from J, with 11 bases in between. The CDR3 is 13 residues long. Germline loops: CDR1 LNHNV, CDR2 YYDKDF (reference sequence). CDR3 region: CATSRESVSQAFF. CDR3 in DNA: TGTGCCACCAGCAGAGAGTCAGTCAGTCAAGCTTTCTTT. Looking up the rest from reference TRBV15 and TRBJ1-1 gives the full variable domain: DAMVIQNPRYQVTQFGKPVTLSCSQTLNHNVMYWYQQKSSQAPKLLFHYYDKDFNNEADTPDNFQSRRPNTSFCFLDIRSPGLGDTAMYLCATSRESVSQAFFGQGTRLTVV.

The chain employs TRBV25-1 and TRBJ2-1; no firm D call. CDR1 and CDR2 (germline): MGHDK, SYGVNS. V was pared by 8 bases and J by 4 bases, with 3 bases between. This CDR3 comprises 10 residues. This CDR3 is CASSYNEQFF. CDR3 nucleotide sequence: TGTGCCAGCTCGTACAATGAGCAGTTCTTC.

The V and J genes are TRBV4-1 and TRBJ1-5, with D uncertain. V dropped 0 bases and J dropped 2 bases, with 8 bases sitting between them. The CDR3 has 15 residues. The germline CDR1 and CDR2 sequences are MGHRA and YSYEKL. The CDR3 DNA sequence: TGCGCCAGCAGCCAAGATAGCGGGGGCAATCAGCCCCAGCATTTT. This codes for CASSQDSGGNQPQHF.

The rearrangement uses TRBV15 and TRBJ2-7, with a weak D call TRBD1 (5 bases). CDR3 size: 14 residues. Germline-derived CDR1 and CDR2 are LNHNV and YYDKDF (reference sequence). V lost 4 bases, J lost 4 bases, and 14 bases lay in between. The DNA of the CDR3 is TGTGCCACCAGCATCATACAGGAAACTTACGAGCAGTACTTC. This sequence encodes CATSIIQETYEQYF.

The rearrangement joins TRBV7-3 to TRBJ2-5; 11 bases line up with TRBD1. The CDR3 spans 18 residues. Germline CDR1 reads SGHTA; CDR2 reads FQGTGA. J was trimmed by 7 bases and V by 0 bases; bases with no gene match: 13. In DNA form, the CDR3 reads TGTGCCAGCAGCTTAACACCCCCCGGGACAGGGGGTGAAGGGACCCAGTACTTC. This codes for CASSLTPPGTGGEGTQYF.

CDR3 in DNA: TGTGCCAGCAGCCAAAAGGGACAGGGGGCGAAAAAACTGTTTTTT. It yields the protein CASSQKGQGAKKLFF. The chain couples TRBV3-1 (or the pseudogene TRBV3-2) to TRBJ1-4; TRBD1 matches at 12 bases. CDR1 and CDR2 from the germline V gene are LGHDT and YNNKEL (reference sequence). Trimming at V came to 2 bases and at J to 9 bases, leaving 4 bases not matched to a gene. The CDR3 totals 15 residues.

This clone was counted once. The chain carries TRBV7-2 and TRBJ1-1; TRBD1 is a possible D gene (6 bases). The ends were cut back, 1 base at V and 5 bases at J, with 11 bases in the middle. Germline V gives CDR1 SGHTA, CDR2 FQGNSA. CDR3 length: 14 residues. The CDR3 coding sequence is TGTGCCAGCAGCTTAGGGGCAGGGGTTACTGAAGCTTTCTTT. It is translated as CASSLGAGVTEAFF.

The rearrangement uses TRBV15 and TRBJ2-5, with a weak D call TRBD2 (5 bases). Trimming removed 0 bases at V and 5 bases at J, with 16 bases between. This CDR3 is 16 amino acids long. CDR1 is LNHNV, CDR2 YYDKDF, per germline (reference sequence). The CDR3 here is CATSRERGIGSETQYF. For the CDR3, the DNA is TGTGCCACCAGCAGAGAACGGGGAATTGGGTCGGAGACCCAGTACTTC.

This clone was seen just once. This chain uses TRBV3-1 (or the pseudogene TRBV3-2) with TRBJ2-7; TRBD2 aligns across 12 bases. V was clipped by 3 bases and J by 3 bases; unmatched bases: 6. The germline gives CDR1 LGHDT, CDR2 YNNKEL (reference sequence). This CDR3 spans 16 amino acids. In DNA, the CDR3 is TGTGCCAGCAGCCATGGGACTAGCGGGCCACGCTACGAGCAGTACTTC. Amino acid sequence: CASSHGTSGPRYEQYF.

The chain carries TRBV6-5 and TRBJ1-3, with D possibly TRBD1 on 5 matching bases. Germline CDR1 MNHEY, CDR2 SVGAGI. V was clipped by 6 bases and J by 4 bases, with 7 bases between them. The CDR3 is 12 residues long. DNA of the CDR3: TGTGCCAGCAGGAACAGGGGAAACACCATATATTTT. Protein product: CASRNRGNTIYF.

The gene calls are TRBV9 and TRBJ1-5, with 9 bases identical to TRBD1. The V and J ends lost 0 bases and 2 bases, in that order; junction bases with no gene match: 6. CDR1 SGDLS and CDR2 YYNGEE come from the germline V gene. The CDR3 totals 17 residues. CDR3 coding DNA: TGTGCCAGCAGCGTAGCCCAGACAGGGGGAGGCAATCAGCCCCAGCATTTT. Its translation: CASSVAQTGGGNQPQHF.

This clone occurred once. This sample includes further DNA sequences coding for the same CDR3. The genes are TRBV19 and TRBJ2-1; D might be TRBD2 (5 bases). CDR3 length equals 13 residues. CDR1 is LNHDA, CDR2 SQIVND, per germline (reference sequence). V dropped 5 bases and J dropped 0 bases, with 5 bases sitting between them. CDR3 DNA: TGTGCCAGTAGTCGGGGCTCCTACAATGAGCAGTTCTTC. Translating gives CASSRGSYNEQFF.

CDR3 nucleotides: TGTGCCACCAGTGATCCCCGACTAGCTCGGGGTAATGAGCAGTTCTTC. This codes for CATSDPRLARGNEQFF. This chain connects TRBV24-1 to TRBJ2-1, with 7 positions matching TRBD2. Germline-derived CDR1 and CDR2 are KGHDR and SFDVKD. Trimming removed 3 bases from V and 7 bases from J; junction bases left unmatched: 11. The CDR3 sequence is 16 residues long.

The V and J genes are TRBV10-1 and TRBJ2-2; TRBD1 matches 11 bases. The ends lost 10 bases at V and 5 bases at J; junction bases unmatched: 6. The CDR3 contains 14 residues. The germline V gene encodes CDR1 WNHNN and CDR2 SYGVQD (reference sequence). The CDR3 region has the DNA TGCGCCATCCGCGGGACAGGGGGAACCGGGGAGCTGTTTTTT. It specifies CAIRGTGGTGELFF.

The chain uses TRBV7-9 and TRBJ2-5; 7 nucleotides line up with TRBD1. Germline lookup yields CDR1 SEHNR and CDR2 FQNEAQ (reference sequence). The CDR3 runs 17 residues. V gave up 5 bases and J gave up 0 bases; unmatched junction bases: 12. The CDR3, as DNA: TGTGCCAGCAGCCCAACAGGGGTGGCGCGGCACCAAGAGACCCAGTACTTC. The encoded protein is CASSPTGVARHQETQYF.

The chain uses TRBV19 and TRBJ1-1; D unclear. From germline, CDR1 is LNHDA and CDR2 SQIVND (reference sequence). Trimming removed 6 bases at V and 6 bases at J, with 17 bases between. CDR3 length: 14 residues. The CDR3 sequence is CASSLGPHHSEAFF. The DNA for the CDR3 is TGTGCCAGTAGCCTGGGCCCTCACCACTCTGAAGCTTTCTTT. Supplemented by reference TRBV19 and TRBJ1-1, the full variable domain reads DGGITQSPKYLFRKEGQNVTLSCEQNLNHDAMYWYRQDPGQGLRLIYYSQIVNDFQKGDIAEGYSVSREKKESFPLTVTSAQKNPTAFYLCASSLGPHHSEAFFGQGTRLTVV.

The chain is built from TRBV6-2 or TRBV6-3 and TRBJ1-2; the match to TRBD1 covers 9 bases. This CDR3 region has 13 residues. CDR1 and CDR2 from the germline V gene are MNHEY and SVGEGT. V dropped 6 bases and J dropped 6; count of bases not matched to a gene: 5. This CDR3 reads CASSSGQGNGYTF. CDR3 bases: TGTGCCAGCAGCTCCGGACAGGGGAATGGCTACACCTTC.

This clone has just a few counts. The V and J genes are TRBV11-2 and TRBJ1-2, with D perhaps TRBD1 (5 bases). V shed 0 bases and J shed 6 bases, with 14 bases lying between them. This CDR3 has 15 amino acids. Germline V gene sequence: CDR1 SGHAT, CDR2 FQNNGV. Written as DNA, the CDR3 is TGTGCCAGCAGCTTAGACCCGGCAGGGTTCGATGGCTACACCTTC. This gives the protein CASSLDPAGFDGYTF.

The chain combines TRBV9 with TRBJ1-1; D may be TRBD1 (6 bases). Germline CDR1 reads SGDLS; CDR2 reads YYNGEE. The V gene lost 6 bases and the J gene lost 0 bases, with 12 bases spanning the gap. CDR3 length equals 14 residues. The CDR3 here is CASTPQGMNTEAFF. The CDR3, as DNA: TGTGCCAGCACCCCACAGGGTATGAACACTGAAGCTTTCTTT.

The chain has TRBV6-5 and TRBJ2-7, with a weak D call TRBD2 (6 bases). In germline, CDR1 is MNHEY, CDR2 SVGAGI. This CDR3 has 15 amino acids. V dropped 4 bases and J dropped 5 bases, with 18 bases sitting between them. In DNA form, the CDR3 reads TGTGCCAGCAGTTCCCTCGGAACTAGCATCCACGAGCAGTACTTC. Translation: CASSSLGTSIHEQYF.

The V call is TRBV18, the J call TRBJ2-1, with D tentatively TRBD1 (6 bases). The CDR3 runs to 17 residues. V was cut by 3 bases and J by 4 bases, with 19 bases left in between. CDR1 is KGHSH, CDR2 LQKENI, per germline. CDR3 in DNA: TGTGCCAGCTCACCCTCTCTAGGGGACAATTTATACAATGAGCAGTTCTTC. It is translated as CASSPSLGDNLYNEQFF.